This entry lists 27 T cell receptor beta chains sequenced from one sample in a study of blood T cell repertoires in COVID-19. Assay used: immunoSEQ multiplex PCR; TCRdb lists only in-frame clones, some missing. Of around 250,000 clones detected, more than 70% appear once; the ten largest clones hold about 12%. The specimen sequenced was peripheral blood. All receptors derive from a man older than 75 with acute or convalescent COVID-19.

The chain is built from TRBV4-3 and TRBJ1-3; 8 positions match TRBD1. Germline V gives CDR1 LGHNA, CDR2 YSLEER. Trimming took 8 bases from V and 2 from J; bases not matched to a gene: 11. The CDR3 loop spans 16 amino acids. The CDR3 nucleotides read TGCGCCAGCCAAGAGGACAGGGCAAGGACTGGAAACACCATATATTTT. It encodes CASQEDRARTGNTIYF.

CDR3 loop: CASSVARNYGYTF. The CDR3 nucleotides are TGTGCCAGCAGCGTAGCCCGGAACTATGGCTACACCTTC. This chain joins TRBV9 and TRBJ1-2, with D uncertain. The CDR3 totals 13 residues. Germline assignment: CDR1 SGDLS and CDR2 YYNGEE. Between the trimmed V and J ends, which lost 0 bases and 2 bases, there was a span of 5 bases.

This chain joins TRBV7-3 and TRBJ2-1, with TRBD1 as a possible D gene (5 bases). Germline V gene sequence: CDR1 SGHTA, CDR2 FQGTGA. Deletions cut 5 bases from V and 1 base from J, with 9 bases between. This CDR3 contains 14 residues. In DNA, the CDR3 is TGTGCCAGCAGCCCGGACATGTCCTACAATGAGCAGTTCTTC. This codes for CASSPDMSYNEQFF.

In nucleotides, the CDR3 is TGCGCCAGCAGCCAACAACAGGGCAATCAGCCCCAGCATTTT. Encoded protein: CASSQQQGNQPQHF. The V and J genes are TRBV4-1 and TRBJ1-5, with D possibly being TRBD1 (5 bases). Per the germline V gene, CDR1 is MGHRA and CDR2 is YSYEKL. The CDR3 consists of 14 residues. V gave up 2 bases and J gave up 2 bases, with 7 bases separating them.

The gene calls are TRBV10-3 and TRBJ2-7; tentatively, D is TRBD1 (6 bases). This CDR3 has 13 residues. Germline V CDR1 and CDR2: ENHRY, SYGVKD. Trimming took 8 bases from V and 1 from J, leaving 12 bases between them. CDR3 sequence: CAIGLQGSYEQYF. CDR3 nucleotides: TGTGCCATCGGGTTACAGGGTTCCTACGAGCAGTACTTC.

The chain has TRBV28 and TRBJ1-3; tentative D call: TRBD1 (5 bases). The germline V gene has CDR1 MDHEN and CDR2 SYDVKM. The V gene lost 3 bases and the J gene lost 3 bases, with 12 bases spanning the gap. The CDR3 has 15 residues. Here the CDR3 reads CASSLGGLGGNTIYF. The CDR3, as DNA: TGTGCCAGCAGTTTGGGGGGATTGGGTGGAAACACCATATATTTT.

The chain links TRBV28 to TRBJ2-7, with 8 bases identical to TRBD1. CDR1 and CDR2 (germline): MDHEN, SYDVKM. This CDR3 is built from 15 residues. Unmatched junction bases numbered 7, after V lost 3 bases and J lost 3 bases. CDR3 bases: TGTGCCAGCAGTTTGGCAGGGGGCTTAAACTACGAGCAGTACTTC. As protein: CASSLAGGLNYEQYF.

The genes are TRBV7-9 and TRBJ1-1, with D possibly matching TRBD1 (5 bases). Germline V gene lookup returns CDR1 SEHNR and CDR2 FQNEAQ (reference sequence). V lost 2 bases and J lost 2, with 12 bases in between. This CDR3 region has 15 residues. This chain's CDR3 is CASSLTGRGNTEAFF. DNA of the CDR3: TGTGCCAGCAGCTTAACGGGGAGGGGTAACACTGAAGCTTTCTTT.

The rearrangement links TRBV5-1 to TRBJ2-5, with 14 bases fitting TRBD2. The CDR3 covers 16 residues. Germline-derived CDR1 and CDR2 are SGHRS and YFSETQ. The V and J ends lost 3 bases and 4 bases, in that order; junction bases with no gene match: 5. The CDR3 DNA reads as TGCGCCAGCAGCTCCGGGACTAGCGGGGGAGTAGAGACCCAGTACTTC. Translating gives CASSSGTSGGVETQYF.

The CDR3 region is CASTAGTGGSYEQYF. For the CDR3, the DNA is TGTGCCAGCACGGCCGGGACAGGGGGCTCGTACGAGCAGTACTTC. The rearrangement joins TRBV6-5 to TRBJ2-7, with 12 bases fitting TRBD1. The ends lost 7 bases at V and 4 bases at J; junction bases unmatched: 8. In germline, CDR1 is MNHEY, CDR2 SVGAGI. The CDR3 is 15 amino acids.

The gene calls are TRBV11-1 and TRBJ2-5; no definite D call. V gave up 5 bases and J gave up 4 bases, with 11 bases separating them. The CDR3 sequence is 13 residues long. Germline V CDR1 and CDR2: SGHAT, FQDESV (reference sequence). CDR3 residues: CASSPGYRETQYF. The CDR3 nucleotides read TGTGCCAGCAGCCCGGGTTATCGAGAGACCCAGTACTTC.

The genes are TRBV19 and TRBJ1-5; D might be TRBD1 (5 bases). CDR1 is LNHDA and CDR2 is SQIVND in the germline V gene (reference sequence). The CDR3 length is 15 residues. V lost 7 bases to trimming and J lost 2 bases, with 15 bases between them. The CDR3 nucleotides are TGTGCCAGTACGGGTTTCCTAGGGGGCAATCAGCCCCAGCATTTT. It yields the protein CASTGFLGGNQPQHF.

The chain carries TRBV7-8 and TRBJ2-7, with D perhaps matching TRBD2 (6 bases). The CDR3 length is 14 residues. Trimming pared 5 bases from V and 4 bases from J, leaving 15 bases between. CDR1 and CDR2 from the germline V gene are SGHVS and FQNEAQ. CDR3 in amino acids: CASSLGDSGYEQYF. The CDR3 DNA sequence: TGTGCCAGCAGCCTTGGGGACTCGGGTTACGAGCAGTACTTC.

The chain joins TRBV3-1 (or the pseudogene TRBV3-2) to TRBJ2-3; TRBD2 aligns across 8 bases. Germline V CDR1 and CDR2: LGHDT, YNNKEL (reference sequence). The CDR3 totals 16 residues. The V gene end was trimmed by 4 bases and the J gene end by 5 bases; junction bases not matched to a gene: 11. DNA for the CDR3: TGTGCCAGCAGCCTTCGCGGGGGGCCTGGGGGAGATACGCAGTATTTT. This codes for CASSLRGGPGGDTQYF.

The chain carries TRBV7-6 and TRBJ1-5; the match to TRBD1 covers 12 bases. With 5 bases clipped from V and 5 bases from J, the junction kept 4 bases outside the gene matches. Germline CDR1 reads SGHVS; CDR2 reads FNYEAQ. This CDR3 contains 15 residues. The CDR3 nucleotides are TGTGCCAGCAGCCAGGGACAGGGGGCCCATCAGCCCCAGCATTTT. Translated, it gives CASSQGQGAHQPQHF.

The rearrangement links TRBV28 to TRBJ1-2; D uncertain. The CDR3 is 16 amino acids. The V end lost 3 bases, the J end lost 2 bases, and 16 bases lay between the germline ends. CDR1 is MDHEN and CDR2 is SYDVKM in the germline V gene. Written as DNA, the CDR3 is TGTGCCAGCAGTTTCCCATTTCGTCGAGGAAACTATGGCTACACCTTC. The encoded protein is CASSFPFRRGNYGYTF.

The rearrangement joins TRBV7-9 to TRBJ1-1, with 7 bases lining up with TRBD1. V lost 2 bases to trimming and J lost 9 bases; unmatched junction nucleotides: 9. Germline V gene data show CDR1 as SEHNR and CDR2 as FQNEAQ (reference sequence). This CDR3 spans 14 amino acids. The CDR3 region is CASSLQGDLMKAFF. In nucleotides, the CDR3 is TGTGCCAGCAGCTTACAGGGGGACTTAATGAAAGCTTTCTTT.

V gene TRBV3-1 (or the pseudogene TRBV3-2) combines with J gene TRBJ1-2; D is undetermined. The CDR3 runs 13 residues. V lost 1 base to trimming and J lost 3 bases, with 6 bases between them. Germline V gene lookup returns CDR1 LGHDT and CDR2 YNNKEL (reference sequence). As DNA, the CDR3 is TGTGCCAGCAGCCAAGGAGGGTACTATGGCTACACCTTC. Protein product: CASSQGGYYGYTF.

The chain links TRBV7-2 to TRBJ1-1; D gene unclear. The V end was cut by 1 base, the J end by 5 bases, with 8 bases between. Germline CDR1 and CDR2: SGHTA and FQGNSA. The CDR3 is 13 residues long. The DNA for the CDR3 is TGTGCCAGCAGCTTAGGTGTGCGGACTGAAGCTTTCTTT. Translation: CASSLGVRTEAFF.

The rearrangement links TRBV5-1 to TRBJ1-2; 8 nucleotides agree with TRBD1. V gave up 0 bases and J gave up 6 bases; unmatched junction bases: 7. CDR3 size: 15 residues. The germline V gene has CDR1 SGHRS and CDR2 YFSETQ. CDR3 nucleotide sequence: TGCGCCAGCAGCTTGGCTGCAGGGGGCGAGAATGGCTACACCTTC. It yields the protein CASSLAAGGENGYTF.

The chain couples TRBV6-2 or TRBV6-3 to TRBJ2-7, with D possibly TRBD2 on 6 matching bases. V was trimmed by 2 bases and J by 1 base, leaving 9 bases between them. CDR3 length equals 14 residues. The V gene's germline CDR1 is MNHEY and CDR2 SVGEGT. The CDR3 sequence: CASSYLEGSYEQYF. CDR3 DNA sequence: TGTGCCAGCAGTTACCTGGAGGGGTCCTACGAGCAGTACTTC.

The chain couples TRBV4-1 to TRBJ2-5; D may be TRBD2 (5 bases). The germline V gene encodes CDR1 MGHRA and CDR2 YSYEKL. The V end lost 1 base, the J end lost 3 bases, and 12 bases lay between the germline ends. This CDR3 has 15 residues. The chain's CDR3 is CASSQAERNKETQYF. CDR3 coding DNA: TGCGCCAGCAGCCAAGCTGAGCGGAACAAAGAGACCCAGTACTTC.

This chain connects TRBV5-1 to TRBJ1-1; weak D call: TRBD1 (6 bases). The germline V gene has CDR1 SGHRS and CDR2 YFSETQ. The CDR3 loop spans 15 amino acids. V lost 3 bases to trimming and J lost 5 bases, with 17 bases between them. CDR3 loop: CASSSVQGRGTEAFF. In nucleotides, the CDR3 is TGCGCCAGCAGCTCCGTACAGGGTAGGGGGACTGAAGCTTTCTTT.

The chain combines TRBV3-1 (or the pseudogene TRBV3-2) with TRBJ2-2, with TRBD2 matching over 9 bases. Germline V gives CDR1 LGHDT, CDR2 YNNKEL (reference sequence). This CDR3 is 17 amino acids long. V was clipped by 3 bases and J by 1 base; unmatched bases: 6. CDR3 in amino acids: CASSHGGRAWNTGELFF. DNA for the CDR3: TGTGCCAGCAGCCACGGCGGGAGGGCCTGGAACACCGGGGAGCTGTTTTTT.

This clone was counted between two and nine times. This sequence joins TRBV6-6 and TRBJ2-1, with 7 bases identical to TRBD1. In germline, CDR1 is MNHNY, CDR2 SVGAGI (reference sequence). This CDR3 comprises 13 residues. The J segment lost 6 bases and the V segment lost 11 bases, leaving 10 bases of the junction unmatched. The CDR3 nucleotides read TGTGCCTCCCTCGAGGGGGCTCGCAATGAGCAGTTCTTC. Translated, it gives CASLEGARNEQFF.

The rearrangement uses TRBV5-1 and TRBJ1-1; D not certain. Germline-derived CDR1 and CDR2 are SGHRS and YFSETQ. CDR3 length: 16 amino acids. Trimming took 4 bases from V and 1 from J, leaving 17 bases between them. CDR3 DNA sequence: TGCGCCAGCAGCCTCGCAGGAGGGCTCGCGAACACTGAAGCTTTCTTT. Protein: CASSLAGGLANTEAFF.

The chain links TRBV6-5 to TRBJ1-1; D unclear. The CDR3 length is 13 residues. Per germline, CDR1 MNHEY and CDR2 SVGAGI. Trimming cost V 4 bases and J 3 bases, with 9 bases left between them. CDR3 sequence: CASSWSSDTEAFF. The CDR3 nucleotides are TGTGCCAGCAGTTGGTCAAGCGACACTGAAGCTTTCTTT.